The 7 T cell receptor beta chains below come from one sample, sequenced in a study of T cells after posttransplantation cyclophosphamide. The protocol was immunoSEQ multiplex PCR, while the TCRdb copy is restricted to in-frame clones and leaves out a portion. The table shows roughly 21,000 clones, with about 86% occurring only once. Control samples came 1 year after myeloablative marrow transplants with methotrexate plus calcineurin inhibitor. The material was PBMCs, obtained 362 days after allogeneic stem cell transplant with calcineurin inhibitor and methotrexate. These receptors came from a female patient in her 30s who received an allogeneic stem cell transplant from an unrelated donor, was CMV-positive, and had acute and chronic GVHD. Some T cells here may be from the graft donor.

The rearrangement joins TRBV18 to TRBJ1-1; 7 nucleotides agree with TRBD1. V lost 11 bases and J lost 1; bases outside the gene matches: 7. CDR1 and CDR2 from the germline V gene are KGHSH and LQKENI. The CDR3 totals 13 residues. DNA of the CDR3: TGTGCCGGATCGACAGGGCAGAACACTGAAGCTTTCTTT. This encodes CAGSTGQNTEAFF.

The V gene is TRBV7-2, the J gene TRBJ1-5; no definite D call. The germline V gene has CDR1 SGHTA and CDR2 FQGNSA. The CDR3 totals 16 residues. The V end lost 3 bases, the J end lost 6 bases, and 18 bases lay between the germline ends. DNA of the CDR3: TGTGCCAGCAGCTTCAAGATGATAAGAGAGGGTCAGCCCCAGCATTTT. It translates to CASSFKMIREGQPQHF.

This chain connects TRBV5-1 to TRBJ2-7; D remains unclear. V lost 4 bases and J 6 bases, leaving 11 bases between the germline ends. The CDR3 has 12 amino acids. Germline V gene data show CDR1 as SGHRS and CDR2 as YFSETQ. CDR3 in amino acids: CASSIDISEQYF. The CDR3 coding sequence is TGCGCCAGCAGCATAGACATTTCCGAGCAGTACTTC. The full variable domain, with the rest looked up from reference TRBV5-1 and TRBJ2-7, is KAGVTQTPRYLIKTRGQQVTLSCSPISGHRSVSWYQQTPGQGLQFLFEYFSETQRNKGNFPGRFSGRQFSNSRSEMNVSTLELGDSALYLCASSIDISEQYFGPGTRLTVT.

The genes are TRBV2 and TRBJ1-2; D ambiguous. There are 13 residues in the CDR3. Looked up from germline, CDR1 is SNHLY and CDR2 is FYNNEI. The V end lost 4 bases, the J end lost 0 bases, and 6 bases lay between the germline ends. The CDR3 DNA sequence: TGTGCCAGCAGTGCAGGATCTAACTATGGCTACACCTTC. Translated, it gives CASSAGSNYGYTF.

The chain combines TRBV19 with TRBJ1-5, with D perhaps matching TRBD1 (6 bases). V was clipped by 7 bases and J by 0 bases, with 13 bases between them. Looked up from germline, CDR1 is LNHDA and CDR2 is SQIVND (reference sequence). The length of the CDR3 is 15 residues. The CDR3 DNA is TGTGCCAGTAACGGGGGGCCCTATAGCAATCAGCCCCAGCATTTT. Translating it yields CASNGGPYSNQPQHF.

The rearrangement uses TRBV10-1 and TRBJ2-2; 7 bases match TRBD2. CDR1 is WNHNN and CDR2 is SYGVQD in the germline V gene (reference sequence). The CDR3 covers 14 residues. V lost 10 bases and J lost 2; bases outside the gene matches: 7. The CDR3 loop is CATSRGDNTGELFF. CDR3 sequence (DNA): TGCGCCACCTCTCGGGGGGACAACACCGGGGAGCTGTTTTTT.

The V call is TRBV4-1, the J call TRBJ1-6; D might be TRBD1 (6 bases). CDR1 and CDR2 from the germline V gene are MGHRA and YSYEKL. V gave up 4 bases and J gave up 0 bases, with 16 bases separating them. CDR3 length: 18 residues. In nucleotides, the CDR3 is TGCGCCAGCAGCCCCGGACAGTTTAAGGGCTCCTATAATTCACCCCTCCACTTT. This codes for CASSPGQFKGSYNSPLHF.